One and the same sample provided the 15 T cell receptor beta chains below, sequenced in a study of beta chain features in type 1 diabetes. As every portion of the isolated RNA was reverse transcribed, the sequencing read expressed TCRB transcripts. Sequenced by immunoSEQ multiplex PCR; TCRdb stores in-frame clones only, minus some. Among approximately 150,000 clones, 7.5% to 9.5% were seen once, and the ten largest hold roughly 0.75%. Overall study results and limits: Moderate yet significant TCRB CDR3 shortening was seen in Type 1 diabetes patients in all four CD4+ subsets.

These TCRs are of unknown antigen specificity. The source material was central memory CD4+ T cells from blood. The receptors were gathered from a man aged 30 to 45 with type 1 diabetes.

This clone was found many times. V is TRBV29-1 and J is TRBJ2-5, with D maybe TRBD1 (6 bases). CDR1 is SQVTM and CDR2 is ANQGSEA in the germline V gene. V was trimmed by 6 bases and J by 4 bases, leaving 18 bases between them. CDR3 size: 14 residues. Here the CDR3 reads CSVRITGTLETQYF. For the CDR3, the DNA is TGCAGCGTCAGGATCACCGGGACACTAGAGACCCAGTACTTC.

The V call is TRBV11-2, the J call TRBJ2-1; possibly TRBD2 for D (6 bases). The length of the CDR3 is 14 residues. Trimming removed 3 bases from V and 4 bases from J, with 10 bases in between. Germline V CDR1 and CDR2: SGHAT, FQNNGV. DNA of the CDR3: TGTGCCAGCAGCTTTTCGGAGGGATACAATGAGCAGTTCTTC. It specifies CASSFSEGYNEQFF. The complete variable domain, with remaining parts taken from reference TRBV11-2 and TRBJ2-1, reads EAGVAQSPRYKIIEKRQSVAFWCNPISGHATLYWYQQILGQGPKLLIQFQNNGVVDDSQLPKDRFSAERLKGVDSTLKIQPAKLEDSAVYLCASSFSEGYNEQFFGPGTRLTVL.

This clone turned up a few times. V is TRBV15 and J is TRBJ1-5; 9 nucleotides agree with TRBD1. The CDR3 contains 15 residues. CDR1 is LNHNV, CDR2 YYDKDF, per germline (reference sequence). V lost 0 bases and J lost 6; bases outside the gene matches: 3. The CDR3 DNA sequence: TGTGCCACCAGCAGAGATGGGACAGGGAGTCAGCCCCAGCATTTT. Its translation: CATSRDGTGSQPQHF.

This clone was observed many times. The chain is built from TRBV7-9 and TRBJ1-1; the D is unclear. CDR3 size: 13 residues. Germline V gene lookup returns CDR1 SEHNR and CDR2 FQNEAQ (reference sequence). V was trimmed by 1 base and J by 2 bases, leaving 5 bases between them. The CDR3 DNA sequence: TGTGCCAGCAGCTTAGGAGATAACACTGAAGCTTTCTTT. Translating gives CASSLGDNTEAFF.

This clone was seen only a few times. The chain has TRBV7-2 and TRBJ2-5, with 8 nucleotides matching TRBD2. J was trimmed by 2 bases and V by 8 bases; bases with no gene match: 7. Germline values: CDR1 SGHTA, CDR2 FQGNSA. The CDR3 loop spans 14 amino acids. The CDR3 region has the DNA TGTGCCAGCTCCCTTGGCGGGGGGCAAGAGACCCAGTACTTC. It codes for CASSLGGGQETQYF.

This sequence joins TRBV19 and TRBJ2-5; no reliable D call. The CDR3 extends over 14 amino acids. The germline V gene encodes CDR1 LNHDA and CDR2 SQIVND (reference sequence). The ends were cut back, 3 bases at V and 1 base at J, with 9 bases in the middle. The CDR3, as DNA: TGTGCCAGTAGTATTGTGCAGTCCCAAGAGACCCAGTACTTC. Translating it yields CASSIVQSQETQYF.

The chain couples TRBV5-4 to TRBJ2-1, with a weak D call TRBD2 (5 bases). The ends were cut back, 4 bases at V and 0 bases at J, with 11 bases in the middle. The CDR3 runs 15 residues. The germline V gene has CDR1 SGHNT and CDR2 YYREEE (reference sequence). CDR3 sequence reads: CASSLTRSSYNEQFF. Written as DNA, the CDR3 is TGTGCCAGCAGCCTCACTAGGAGCTCCTACAATGAGCAGTTCTTC.

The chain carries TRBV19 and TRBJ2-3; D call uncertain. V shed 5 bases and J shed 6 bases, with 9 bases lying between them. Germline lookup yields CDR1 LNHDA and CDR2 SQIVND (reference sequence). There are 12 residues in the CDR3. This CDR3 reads CASSLQLDTQYF. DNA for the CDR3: TGTGCCAGTAGTCTTCAACTGGATACGCAGTATTTT.

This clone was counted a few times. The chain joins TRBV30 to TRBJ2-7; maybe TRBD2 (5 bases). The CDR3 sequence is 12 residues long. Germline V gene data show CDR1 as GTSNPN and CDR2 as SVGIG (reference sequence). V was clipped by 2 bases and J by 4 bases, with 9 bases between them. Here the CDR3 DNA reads TGTGCCTGGAGTCCCGCGGGTTACGAGCAGTACTTC. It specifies CAWSPAGYEQYF.

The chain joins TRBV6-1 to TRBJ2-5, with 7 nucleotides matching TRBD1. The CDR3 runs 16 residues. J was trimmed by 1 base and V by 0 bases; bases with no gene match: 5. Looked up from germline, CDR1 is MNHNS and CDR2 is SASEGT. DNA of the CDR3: TGTGCCAGCAGTGAAGCGCAAGGGACAGTCCAAGAGACCCAGTACTTC. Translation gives CASSEAQGTVQETQYF.

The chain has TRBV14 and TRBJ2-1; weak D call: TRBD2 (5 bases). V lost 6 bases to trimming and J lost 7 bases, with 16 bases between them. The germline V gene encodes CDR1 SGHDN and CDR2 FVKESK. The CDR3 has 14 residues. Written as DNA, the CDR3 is TGTGCCAGCAGATCGACTATGTGGGATAATGAGCAGTTCTTC. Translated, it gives CASRSTMWDNEQFF.

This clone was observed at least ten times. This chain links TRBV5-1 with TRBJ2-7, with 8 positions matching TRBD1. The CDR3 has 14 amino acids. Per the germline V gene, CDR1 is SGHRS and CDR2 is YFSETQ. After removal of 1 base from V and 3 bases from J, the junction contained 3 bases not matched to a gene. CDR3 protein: CASSLTGQGYEQYF. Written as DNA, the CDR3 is TGCGCCAGCAGCTTGACCGGACAGGGCTACGAGCAGTACTTC. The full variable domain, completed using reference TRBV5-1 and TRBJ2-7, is KAGVTQTPRYLIKTRGQQVTLSCSPISGHRSVSWYQQTPGQGLQFLFEYFSETQRNKGNFPGRFSGRQFSNSRSEMNVSTLELGDSALYLCASSLTGQGYEQYFGPGTRLTVT.

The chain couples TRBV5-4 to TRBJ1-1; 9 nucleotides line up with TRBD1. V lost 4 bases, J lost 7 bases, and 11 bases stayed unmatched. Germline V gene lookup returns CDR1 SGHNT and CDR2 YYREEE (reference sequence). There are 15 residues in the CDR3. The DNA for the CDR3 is TGTGCCAGCAGCCGGCCGGGACAGGGTGAGGGTGAAGCTTTCTTT. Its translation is CASSRPGQGEGEAFF. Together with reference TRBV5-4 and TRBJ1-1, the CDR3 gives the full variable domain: ETGVTQSPTHLIKTRGQQVTLRCSSQSGHNTVSWYQQALGQGPQFIFQYYREEENGRGNFPPRFSGLQFPNYSSELNVNALELDDSALYLCASSRPGQGEGEAFFGQGTRLTVV.

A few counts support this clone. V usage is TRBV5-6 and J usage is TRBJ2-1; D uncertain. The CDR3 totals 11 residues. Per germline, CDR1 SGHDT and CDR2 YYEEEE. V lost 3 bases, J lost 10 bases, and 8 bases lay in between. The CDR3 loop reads CASSSRTEQFF. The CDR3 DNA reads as TGTGCCAGCAGCTCCCGTACAGAGCAGTTCTTC. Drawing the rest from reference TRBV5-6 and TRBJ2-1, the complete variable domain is DAGVTQSPTHLIKTRGQQVTLRCSPKSGHDTVSWYQQALGQGPQFIFQYYEEEERQRGNFPDRFSGHQFPNYSSELNVNALLLGDSALYLCASSSRTEQFFGPGTRLTVL.

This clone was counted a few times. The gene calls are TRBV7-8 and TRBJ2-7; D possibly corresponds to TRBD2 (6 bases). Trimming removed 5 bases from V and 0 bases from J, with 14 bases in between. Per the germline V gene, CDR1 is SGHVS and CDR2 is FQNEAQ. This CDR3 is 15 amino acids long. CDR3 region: CASSPGVGDSYEQYF. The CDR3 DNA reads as TGTGCCAGCAGCCCGGGAGTTGGGGACTCCTACGAGCAGTACTTC.